The 10 T cell receptor beta chains given below trace back to one sample, sequenced in a study of blood T cell repertoires in COVID-19. This table comes from immunoSEQ multiplex PCR, and its TCRdb copy is limited to in-frame clones, with some not included. The table includes about 250,000 clones, approximately 83% detected once. The sequenced sample consisted of peripheral blood. The receptor set was obtained from a man older than 75 with acute or convalescent COVID-19.

V is TRBV5-1 and J is TRBJ2-2; 11 bases line up with TRBD2. Germline CDR1 is SGHRS and CDR2 is YFSETQ. The CDR3 spans 16 residues. J gave up 1 base and V 4 bases, and 3 bases lay outside the gene matches. The CDR3 nucleotides are TGCGCCAGCAGCCTGACTAGCGGGATGAACACCGGGGAGCTGTTTTTT. As protein: CASSLTSGMNTGELFF.

This sequence joins TRBV20-1 and TRBJ1-1; maybe TRBD1 (6 bases). This CDR3 region has 11 residues. Germline CDR1 reads DFQATT; CDR2 reads SNEGSKA (reference sequence). The V end lost 6 bases, the J end lost 5 bases, and 10 bases lay between the germline ends. The DNA of the CDR3 is TGCAGTGCGACAGGCTTAACTGAAGCTTTCTTT. Protein sequence: CSATGLTEAFF.

This chain uses TRBV25-1 with TRBJ2-1; D is perhaps TRBD1 (6 bases). This CDR3 has 15 residues. Germline-derived CDR1 and CDR2 are MGHDK and SYGVNS. The V gene lost 4 bases and the J gene lost 10 bases, with 20 bases spanning the gap. This CDR3 reads CASSGIPDSPGEQFF. In DNA, the CDR3 is TGTGCCAGCAGTGGAATTCCGGACAGCCCAGGCGAGCAGTTCTTC. The full variable domain, with the rest looked up from reference TRBV25-1 and TRBJ2-1, is EADIYQTPRYLVIGTGKKITLECSQTMGHDKMYWYQQDPGMELHLIHYSYGVNSTEKGDLSSESTVSRIRTEHFPLTLESARPSHTSQYLCASSGIPDSPGEQFFGPGTRLTVL.

The V call is TRBV28, the J call TRBJ2-7; 11 positions match TRBD1. Losses at the gene ends were 6 bases for V and 3 bases for J; bases not matched to a gene: 4. Germline V lookup: CDR1 MDHEN, CDR2 SYDVKM. This CDR3 is 14 amino acids long. The CDR3 DNA is TGTGCCAGCAGCCCCGGGACAGGGGGCTACGAGCAGTACTTC. Protein sequence: CASSPGTGGYEQYF.

The chain links TRBV7-2 to TRBJ1-2, with 8 bases that match TRBD1. The J segment lost 4 bases and the V segment lost 0 bases, leaving 7 bases of the junction unmatched. Germline-derived CDR1 and CDR2 are SGHTA and FQGNSA. The CDR3 contains 16 residues. CDR3 protein: CASSLADSGGGYGYTF. In DNA form, the CDR3 reads TGTGCCAGCAGCTTAGCGGACTCAGGGGGCGGCTATGGCTACACCTTC.

J is TRBJ1-1 and V is TRBV5-4; D is unclear. Trimming shortened V by 4 bases and J by 0 bases, and 13 bases separated the two germline ends. Per the germline V gene, CDR1 is SGHNT and CDR2 is YYREEE (reference sequence). The CDR3 consists of 15 residues. CDR3 DNA: TGTGCCAGCAGCCGGAGTGGTGGTTTGAACACTGAAGCTTTCTTT. Translation: CASSRSGGLNTEAFF.

This clone has just a few counts. CDR3 residues: CASSQVKYGGQGVPYEQYF. CDR3 in DNA: TGTGCCAGCAGCCAAGTAAAGTATGGCGGACAGGGAGTTCCATACGAGCAGTACTTC. The chain employs TRBV3-1 (or the pseudogene TRBV3-2) and TRBJ2-7; 8 bases are a match to TRBD1. CDR1 and CDR2 from the germline V gene are LGHDT and YNNKEL (reference sequence). CDR3 length equals 19 residues. V was pared by 1 base and J by 4 bases, with 18 bases of the junction left unmatched.

V is TRBV11-3 and J is TRBJ2-3; perhaps TRBD2 as D (6 bases). V dropped 5 bases and J dropped 2 bases, with 14 bases sitting between them. The CDR3 spans 15 residues. Germline V gene lookup returns CDR1 SGHNT and CDR2 YENEEA. CDR3 bases: TGTGCCAGCAGCCTCGGGGGTAGCGACACAGATACGCAGTATTTT. It encodes CASSLGGSDTDTQYF.

The genes are TRBV5-6 and TRBJ1-2; no reliable D call. The V gene lost 0 bases and the J gene lost 1 base, with 7 bases spanning the gap. Germline V gene lookup returns CDR1 SGHDT and CDR2 YYEEEE. This CDR3 is built from 14 residues. The CDR3 sequence: CASSLGRVNYGYTF. The CDR3, as DNA: TGTGCCAGCAGCTTGGGGAGGGTTAACTATGGCTACACCTTC. The complete variable domain, with remaining parts taken from reference TRBV5-6 and TRBJ1-2, reads DAGVTQSPTHLIKTRGQQVTLRCSPKSGHDTVSWYQQALGQGPQFIFQYYEEEERQRGNFPDRFSGHQFPNYSSELNVNALLLGDSALYLCASSLGRVNYGYTFGSGTRLTVV.

In DNA, the CDR3 is TGTGCCAGCAGCTTAGGGCAGGCCTCTGGAAACACCATATATTTT. Protein sequence: CASSLGQASGNTIYF. The J gene is TRBJ1-3, the V gene TRBV11-2, with D hard to call. This CDR3 comprises 15 residues. Trimming stripped 1 base from V and 0 bases from J, with 7 bases between. The germline V gene encodes CDR1 SGHAT and CDR2 FQNNGV.